This TCR beta chain was profiled in a study of naive and memory T cell subsets (dated by TCRdb to 2016 to 2017). The study in broad terms: In the figure summarizing the skin biopsy and whole blood samples, roughly 10 blood donors, 7 tuberculin skin test biopsies and 3 saline control biopsies were reported. PCR2 was typically performed as a SYBR Green qPCR that was stopped at a set threshold, although end-point PCR (around 6 cycles) could be used instead for low-input samples. What the study reported, not specific to this receptor: The RNA-based method was acknowledged to be potentially sensitive to changes in TCR transcripts with T cell activation and differentiation.

This clonotype came up many times. The antigen it binds to is not known. No much larger clone is present one base from it, and per-base qualities are unavailable. The library was built by means of 5' RACE. The ligated cDNA was amplified in four rounds of PCR with nested alpha and beta constant region primers together with the SP2 primer. TCR RNA was reverse transcribed with SuperScript IV using alpha and beta constant region primers for the blood and skin samples. An oligonucleotide carrying the Illumina SP2 primer and a UMI was ligated to the 3' end of the cDNA by means of T4 RNA ligase 1. The 12-nucleotide UMI consisted of two random hexamers with an eight-base spacer between the hexamers to prevent hairpin formation. From the second PCR onward, the TCR alpha and beta chain libraries were handled separately, and dual indexing was used for multiplexing. After pooling, the indexed libraries were analyzed by capillary electrophoresis and sequenced on either an Illumina MiSeq or NextSeq. PhiX DNA at roughly 5-8% was spiked into libraries to increase base diversity and improve cluster recognition. In the original analysis: Demultiplexor took UMIs from read 2, joined the UMIs to the TCR sequence from read 1, and separated reads according to sample indices. Decombinator identified V and J genes and V-J junctions, assigning each TCR a five-part identifier including V and J deletions. UMIs were used by Collapsinator to correct sequencing errors and PCR amplification heterogeneity, so that a UMI-based abundance was obtained for each TCR. Identifiers were converted to nucleotide sequence by CDR3Translator and translated to amino acids, and CDR3 regions were extracted on the basis of terminal motifs. After normalization to the amount of input RNA, the error-corrected alpha and beta TCR counts from blood and from skin were compared. TCRdb ran its own pipeline on the public reads, namely fastp trimming at Q25 and MiXCR clone calling, and kept in-frame beta chains. Entries are consolidated by CDR3 protein sequence, retaining the most common genes and DNA. TCRdb, not the authors, supplied the V and J calls. The sample table records over 50,000 distinct CDR3 sequences; 6.5% to 8.5% of these occur just once. Approximately 9.4% of the sample is held by the ten biggest clonotypes.

A robust, sensitive protocol for the amplification, sequencing and analysis of TCRs was described in the study, in which 3' ligation of a UMI-containing oligonucleotide to TCR cDNA was used. Whole blood analysis involved drawing roughly 2.5 ml of peripheral blood from adult healthy volunteers into Tempus tubes and then extracting RNA following the manufacturer's instructions. Total RNA was used without cell sorting and was treated with RQ1 DNase before reverse transcription, with a target input of about 1 to 1000 ng. Skin biopsy and whole blood libraries were made to test pipeline robustness in samples where T cells form a minority population. CDR1 DFQATT and CDR2 SNEGSKA were looked up in the germline V gene (reference sequence). The CDR3 runs 17 amino acids, cysteine and phenylalanine included. The only DNA kept is the CDR3, 51 bases in frame from the first base. The junction shows trimming of 0 bases on V and 2 bases on J, plus 17 bases between the germline ends.

This receptor was taken from a female donor in good health. The rearranged chain carries TRBV20-1 and TRBJ1-5, with TRBD1 tentatively as D gene (6 bases match). This receptor carries the CDR3 CSARDGGGYRGNQPQHF. The DNA is as follows: TGCAGTGCTAGAGACGGGGGGGGGTACAGGGGCAATCAGCCCCAGCATTTT.